The T cell receptor beta chain described here comes from a study of cytomegalovirus exposure and HLA in healthy donors (dated by TCRdb to the late 2010s). As for the study more broadly: An earlier analysis of roughly 570 of the donors reported approximately 280 Gb of sequence data and roughly 120 million unique TCR beta sequences obtained from 150 million to 200 million T cells. To decide whether each TCR beta V gene segment behaved as functional or pseudogenic, an earlier analysis of nearly 600 of the donors relied on high-throughput TCR beta sequencing. A later analysis re-analyzed previously published TCR beta repertoires from 650 to 800 donors and added high-resolution HLA genotyping to study TCR occurrence patterns. A separate validation cohort of approximately 130 different subjects was used in addition to the 666-subject first cohort. Genome-wide SNP genotypes for about three fifths of the 666 donors were used in a later genetic analysis, which treated that subset as a discovery cohort. Of the roughly 400 genotyped donors, 81% fell in the genetic ancestry cluster associated with self-reported Caucasian donors. Typing coverage varied by locus: roughly 620-640 donors for A, B, C, DRB1 and DQB1; roughly 560 for DQA1; more than 600 for DPA1; fewer than 480 for DPB1. Alongside the repertoire data, information on donor age, sex, ethnicity and CMV serostatus was compiled. Among around 400 genotyped donors of the cohort, an average of approximately 220,000 unique TCR beta nucleotide sequences was sequenced per donor, of which 15% to 20% were non-productive. Every repertoire in the discovery cohort had been generated on one and the same sequencing platform. The study aimed to test whether cataloging public T cell receptors could reveal signatures of past pathogen exposure. Roughly 5 DR-DQ haplotypes were handled as single units for association and clustering, since linkage in the cohort was strong. High-throughput TCR immunosequencing, statistical association of individual TCRs with disease status, and machine learning were combined to predict cytomegalovirus infection status. An early release that covered 640 HLA-typed donors contained 300 to 350 gigabases of sequencing data and about 84 million unique TCR sequences. Using immunosequencing, the study profiled T cell repertoires from around 680 subjects and related those repertoires to cytomegalovirus serostatus. Rather than using new phenotypic data, the later analysis identified candidate immune exposures from TCR beta sequences and from how often those sequences occurred across donors. Class I and class II HLA loci were covered by the typing at four-digit resolution. Points the paper makes about the study in general: A group of highly shared sequence variants was considered likely to be a technical artifact of the sequencing pipeline. In the study, approximately 150 TCR beta chains were listed as associated with cytomegalovirus. Strong co-occurrence of HLA alleles, especially DR and DQ, made assigning TCR associations to individual alleles difficult. In an earlier analysis of around 600 of the donors, most TCR beta V segments appeared in productive rearrangements about 87% or about 30% of the time, broadly matching IMGT annotations. Some IMGT-functional V segments, including TRBV6-2 and TRBV6-3, could not be told apart with the 87-base-pair reads, so those segments were excluded. Because HLA typing was missing for some donors at each locus, association tests included only the typed subset. The earlier analysis of 587 of the donors excluded roughly 17 rarely observed V segments, including chromosome 9 orphons, because counts were too low. The only immune exposure information available for the cohort was CMV serostatus. A later analysis found that TCR association rates varied across HLA loci, with DRB1 alleles showing the most associated TCRs and HLA-C alleles the fewest. Presence/absence analyses assumed roughly uniform sequencing depth across donors, an assumption that may not hold. Correlated functional status among segregating V segments might be attributable to linkage disequilibrium, but an unknown experimental factor could not be ruled out. A few of the identified cytomegalovirus-associated TCR beta chains were confirmed in vitro to be specific for cytomegalovirus antigens. In a later genetic analysis, a missense DCLRE1C variant was associated with V-gene and J-gene trimming of TCR beta chains, and the association was replicated in an independent cohort. Compared with the approximately 670-donor mean, donors in an Asian-associated ancestry cluster had fewer N-insertions in productive TCRs, according to a later genetic analysis. In a later analysis, HLA-associated TCR beta chains showed more clonal expansion and lower generation probabilities than non-associated chains that were equally common. Most CMV-associated TCR beta chains appeared to be HLA-restricted in a later analysis, and the HLA associations seemed to be driven largely by CMV exposure. This cohort had only TCR beta chains sequenced, and the lack of alpha or paired-chain data limited which features could be detected. A later analysis associated about 17,000 TCR beta sequences with specific HLA alleles at a false discovery rate of 0.05. A further reported finding was that TCR beta sequences accurately predicted the HLA-A and HLA-B alleles for most subjects in the first cohort. Cytomegalovirus status was reported to be diagnosed by the classifier with high specificity and sensitivity in both the original and validation cohorts. The authors suggested that the approach could potentially be extended to other disease states and immunological phenotypes. In a later analysis, several top co-occurrence clusters were reported to appear linked to parvovirus B19, influenza, CMV and Epstein-Barr virus. Most TCR sequences were observed very rarely across donors, whereas some public TCRs were present in many individuals.

The protocol used for the library was the immunoSEQ multiplex PCR assay. A mixture of 60 forward primers for TCR Vbeta segments and 13 reverse primers for TCR Jbeta segments was used in the multiplex PCR. The CDR3 region of rearranged TCR beta genes was amplified from genomic DNA with a multiplex PCR assay. Amplified TCR beta libraries were sequenced as 87-base-pair reads on the Illumina HiSeq System. For the original study's pipeline: A later analysis counted approximately 84 million unique TCR beta chains across the roughly 700 repertoires, and roughly 11 million of these chains were shared by at least two donors. A nearest-neighbor algorithm error-corrected the raw reads and collapsed the reads into unique sequences, merging closely related sequences to remove PCR and sequencing errors. Alignment of CDR3 sequences to IMGT reference sequences was used to assign V, D and J gene segments. For a sequence to be retained, a match of at least six nucleotides to both a V gene segment and a J gene segment was required. A rearrangement was called productive if the CDR3 had no stop codons and remained in frame with V and J, and every other rearrangement was called non-productive. CDR3 was defined according to IMGT convention as the region running from the second conserved V-encoded cysteine to the conserved J-encoded phenylalanine. The earlier analysis of about 610 of the donors excluded any sequence lacking an unambiguous match to a single V gene segment. An earlier analysis of 587 of the donors classified V segments as functional when productive rearrangements were above 56.7% and as segregating when the standard deviation between donors was above 5%. A statistical classification framework was built to diagnose cytomegalovirus status from the catalog of TCR beta chain sequences. In a later analysis, V and J genes were assigned by comparing TCR nucleotide sequences against IMGT/GENE-DB human TR gene sequences. In a later analysis, CDR3 sequences and most-parsimonious VDJ recombination scenarios were assigned using the TCRdist pipeline. In a later analysis, each TCR beta chain was defined by its CDR3 amino acid sequence together with its V-gene family, and reads without a unique V-gene family were excluded. To address suspected cross-contamination and a sequencing artifact, a later analysis removed some 620 highly shared, low-generation-probability nucleotide sequences. A later analysis calculated a clonal expansion index for each public chain from normalized within-repertoire ranks of inferred template counts. A later analysis computed generation probabilities with a VDJ recombination model fitted to out-of-frame rearrangements, and checked the results against IGoR. In a later analysis, hypergeometric tests were used to score TCR-TCR, TCR-HLA and TCR-CMV co-occurrence, with a repertoire-size bias correction applied to TCR pairs. To estimate false discovery rates, a later analysis permuted the HLA or CMV assignments 20 times. In a later analysis, co-occurring TCRs were grouped using DBSCAN, with TCRdist sequence similarity added in when clustering inside HLA-allele-positive subsets. Repertoires with fewer than 30,000 or more than 120,000 public chains, plus five repertoires with anomalous nucleotide sharing, were excluded from co-occurrence clustering. TCRdb obtained this table from immuneACCESS and retained in-frame rearrangements with V and J assigned. These tables miss some clones; where compared with another copy, unresolved V genes account for less than half of the shortfall, and the remainder is unexplained. V, J and clone size are those of that table, while D and trimming were read from the DNA. This sample holds some 150,000 clones; 60% to 80% were observed only once. The top ten constitute approximately 4% of the sample.

The cohort was made up of 666 healthy bone marrow donors. Cohort members were all nominally healthy when sampled, although unrecorded immune exposures were likely present. The donor was CMV seropositive and belonged to the group of 250 to 350 seropositive cohort members. Every donor gave a peripheral blood sample, and the peripheral blood mononuclear cells from that sample were used for TCR beta sequencing. Genomic DNA was extracted from the blood cell samples with the Qiagen DNeasy Blood Extraction Kit. As for this clone: This receptor's antigen is unknown. Base quality data are lacking; no much larger clone is found one base away.

From the cysteine up to the phenylalanine, the CDR3 has a length of 15 residues. Just CDR3 DNA is preserved here, 45 bases in frame from base 1. In the germline V gene (reference sequence), CDR1 corresponds to SGHNT and CDR2 to YYREEE. V is trimmed back by 4 bases and J by 4 bases, and the junction contains 5 bases that no gene match accounts for. The sequence links TRBV5-4 to TRBJ2-5, and 12 junctional nucleotides match TRBD2. Sequencing was carried out using PBMCs. The source is a man in his fifties or sixties in good health and CMV-seropositive. The CDR3 protein: CASSPGLAGRETQYF. The base sequence is TGTGCCAGCAGCCCCGGACTAGCGGGGCGAGAGACCCAGTACTTC.